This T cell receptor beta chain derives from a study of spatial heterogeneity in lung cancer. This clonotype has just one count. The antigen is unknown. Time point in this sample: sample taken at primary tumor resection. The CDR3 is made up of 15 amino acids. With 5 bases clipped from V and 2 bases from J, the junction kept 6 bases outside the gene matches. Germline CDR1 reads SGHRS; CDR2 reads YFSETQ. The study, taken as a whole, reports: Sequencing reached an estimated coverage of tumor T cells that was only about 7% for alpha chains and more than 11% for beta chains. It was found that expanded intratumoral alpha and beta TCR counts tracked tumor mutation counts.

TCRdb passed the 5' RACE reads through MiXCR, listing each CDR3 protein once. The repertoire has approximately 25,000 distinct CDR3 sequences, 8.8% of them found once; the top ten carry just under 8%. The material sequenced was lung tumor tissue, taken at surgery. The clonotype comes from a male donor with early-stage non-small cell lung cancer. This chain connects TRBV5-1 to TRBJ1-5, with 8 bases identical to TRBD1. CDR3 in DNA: TGCGCCAGCAGGGAGACAGGGGAAGGCAATCAGCCCCAGCATTTT. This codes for CASRETGEGNQPQHF.